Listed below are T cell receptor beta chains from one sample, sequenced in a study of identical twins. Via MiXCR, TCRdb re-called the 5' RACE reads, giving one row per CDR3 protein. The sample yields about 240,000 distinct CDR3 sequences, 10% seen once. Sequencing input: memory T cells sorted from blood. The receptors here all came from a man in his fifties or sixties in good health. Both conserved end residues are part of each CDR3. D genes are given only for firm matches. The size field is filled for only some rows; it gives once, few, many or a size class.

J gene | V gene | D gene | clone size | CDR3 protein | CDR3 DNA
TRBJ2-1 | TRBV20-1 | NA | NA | CSARRVADNEQFF | TGCAGTGCTAGAAGGGTAGCGGACAATGAGCAGTTCTTC
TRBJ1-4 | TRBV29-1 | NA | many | CSVGELKGAANEKLFF | TGCAGCGTTGGGGAGCTGAAAGGGGCGGCTAATGAAAAACTGTTTTTT
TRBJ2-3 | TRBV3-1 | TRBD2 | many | CASSKLAGAGDTQYF | TGTGCCAGCAGCAAACTAGCGGGGGCGGGGGATACGCAGTATTTT
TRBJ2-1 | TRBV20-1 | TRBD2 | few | CSARPAGDSYNEQFF | TGCAGTGCTCGTCCAGCGGGGGATTCCTACAATGAGCAGTTCTTC
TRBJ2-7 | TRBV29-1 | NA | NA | CSVGAYSYEQYF | TGCAGCGTTGGTGCCTACTCCTACGAGCAGTACTTC
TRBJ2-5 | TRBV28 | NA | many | CASEGGHQETQYF | TGTGCCTCCGAGGGGGGGCACCAAGAGACCCAGTACTTC
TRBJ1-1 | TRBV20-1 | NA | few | CSAQKPGGWGTEAFF | TGCAGTGCACAAAAGCCCGGGGGATGGGGCACTGAAGCTTTCTTT
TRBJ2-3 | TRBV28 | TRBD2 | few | CASSPQRGGADTQYF | TGTGCCAGCAGTCCTCAGCGGGGGGGCGCAGATACGCAGTATTTT
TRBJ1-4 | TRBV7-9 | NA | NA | CASSSTNEKLFF | TGTGCCAGCAGTTCAACTAATGAAAAACTGTTTTTT
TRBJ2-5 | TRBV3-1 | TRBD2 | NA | CASSQTSGEETQYF | TGTGCCAGCAGCCAAACTAGCGGGGAAGAGACCCAGTACTTC
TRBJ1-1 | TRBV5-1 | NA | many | CASSLDSRVAEAFF | TGCGCCAGCAGCTTGGATTCCAGGGTCGCTGAAGCTTTCTTT
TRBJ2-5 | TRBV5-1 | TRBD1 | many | CASSRGQGPKETQYF | TGCGCCAGCAGCAGGGGACAGGGGCCGAAAGAGACCCAGTACTTC
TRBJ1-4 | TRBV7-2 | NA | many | CASSSRGGSNEKLFF | TGTGCCAGCAGCTCCCGCGGAGGGAGTAATGAAAAACTGTTTTTT
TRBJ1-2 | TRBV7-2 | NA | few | CASSFTGTSSEKWGYTF | TGTGCCAGCAGCTTCACCGGGACATCCTCGGAAAAGTGGGGCTACACCTTC